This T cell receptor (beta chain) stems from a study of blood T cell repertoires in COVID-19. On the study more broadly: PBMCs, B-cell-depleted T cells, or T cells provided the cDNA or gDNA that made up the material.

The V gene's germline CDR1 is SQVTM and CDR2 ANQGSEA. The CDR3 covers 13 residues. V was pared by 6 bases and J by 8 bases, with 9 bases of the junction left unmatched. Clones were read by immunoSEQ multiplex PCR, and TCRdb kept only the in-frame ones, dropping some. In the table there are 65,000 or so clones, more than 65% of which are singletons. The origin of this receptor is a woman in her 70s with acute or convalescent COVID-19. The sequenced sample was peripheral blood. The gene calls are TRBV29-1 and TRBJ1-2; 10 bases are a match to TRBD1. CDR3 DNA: TGCAGCGTGCCCGGGACAGGGGACGCAGGCTACACCTTC. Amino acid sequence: CSVPGTGDAGYTF.